The present entry profiles one TCR beta chain with its context. CDR1 is SGHRS and CDR2 is YFSETQ in the germline V gene. The CDR3 length is 15 residues. Trimming took 1 base from V and 7 from J; bases not matched to a gene: 8. The assay was immunoSEQ multiplex PCR, and TCRdb's table has in-frame clones only and misses some. This sample yields 230,000 or so clones, of which around four fifths are seen a single time; around 8.1% belongs to the top ten. This entry belongs to a study of blood T cell repertoires in COVID-19. Study-level background: PBMCs, B-cell-depleted T cells, or T cells provided the cDNA or gDNA that made up the material.

Input material: peripheral blood. The gene calls are TRBV5-1 and TRBJ2-1; 7 bases fit TRBD2. The source is a man in his forties or fifties with active or convalescent COVID-19. The CDR3 DNA reads TGCGCCAGCAGCTTGACTAGCGACAATTATAATGAGCAGTTCTTC. Translated: CASSLTSDNYNEQFF.